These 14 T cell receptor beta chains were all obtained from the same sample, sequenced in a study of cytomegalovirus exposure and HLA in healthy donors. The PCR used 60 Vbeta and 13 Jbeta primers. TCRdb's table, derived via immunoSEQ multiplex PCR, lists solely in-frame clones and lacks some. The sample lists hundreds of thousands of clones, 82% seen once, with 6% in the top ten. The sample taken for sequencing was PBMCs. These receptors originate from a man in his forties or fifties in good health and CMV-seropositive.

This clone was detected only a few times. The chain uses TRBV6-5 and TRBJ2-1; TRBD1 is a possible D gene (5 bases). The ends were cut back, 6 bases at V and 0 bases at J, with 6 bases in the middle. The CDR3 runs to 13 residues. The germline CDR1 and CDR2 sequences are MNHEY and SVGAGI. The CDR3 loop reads CASRQDSYNEQFF. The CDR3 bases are TGTGCCAGCAGACAGGACTCCTACAATGAGCAGTTCTTC.

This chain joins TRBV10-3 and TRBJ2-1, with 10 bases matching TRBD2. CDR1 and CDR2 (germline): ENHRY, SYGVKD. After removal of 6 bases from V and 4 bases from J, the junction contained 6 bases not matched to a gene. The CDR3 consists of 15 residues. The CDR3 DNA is TGTGCCATCAGAGAGACTAGCGGGCCATACAATGAGCAGTTCTTC. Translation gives CAIRETSGPYNEQFF.

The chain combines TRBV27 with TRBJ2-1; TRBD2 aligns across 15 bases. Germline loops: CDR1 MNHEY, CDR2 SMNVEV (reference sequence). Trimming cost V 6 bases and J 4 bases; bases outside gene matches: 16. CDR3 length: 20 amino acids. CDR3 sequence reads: CASRYTRGLAGGRWYNEQFF. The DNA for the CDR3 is TGTGCCAGCAGGTATACCCGGGGACTAGCGGGAGGAAGATGGTACAATGAGCAGTTCTTC.

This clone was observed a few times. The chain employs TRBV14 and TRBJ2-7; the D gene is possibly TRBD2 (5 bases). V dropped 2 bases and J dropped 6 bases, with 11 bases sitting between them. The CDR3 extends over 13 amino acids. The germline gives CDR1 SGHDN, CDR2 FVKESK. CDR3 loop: CASSQITGVEQYV. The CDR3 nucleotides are TGTGCCAGCAGCCAAATAACCGGGGTCGAGCAGTACGTC.

The CDR3 DNA sequence: TGTGCCAGCAGCGTAGTTCAGGGGGCTAACTATGGCTACACCTTC. Translating it yields CASSVVQGANYGYTF. The chain has TRBV9 and TRBJ1-2, with 7 bases identical to TRBD1. Per germline, CDR1 SGDLS and CDR2 YYNGEE. V dropped 0 bases and J dropped 0; count of bases not matched to a gene: 2. The CDR3 is made up of 15 amino acids.

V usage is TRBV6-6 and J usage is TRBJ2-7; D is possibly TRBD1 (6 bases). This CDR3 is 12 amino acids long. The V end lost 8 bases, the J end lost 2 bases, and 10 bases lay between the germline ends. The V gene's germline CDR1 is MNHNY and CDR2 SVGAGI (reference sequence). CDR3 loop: CASGDNTYEQYV. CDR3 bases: TGTGCCAGCGGGGACAACACCTACGAGCAGTACGTC.

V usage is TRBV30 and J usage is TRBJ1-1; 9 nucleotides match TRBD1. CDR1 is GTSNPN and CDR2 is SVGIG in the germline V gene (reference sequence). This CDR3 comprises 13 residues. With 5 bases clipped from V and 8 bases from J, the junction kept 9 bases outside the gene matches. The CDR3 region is CAWGTGSTGEAFF. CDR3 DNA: TGTGCCTGGGGGACAGGGTCCACGGGGGAAGCTTTCTTT. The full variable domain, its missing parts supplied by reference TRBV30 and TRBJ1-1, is SQTIHQWPATLVQPVGSPLSLECTVEGTSNPNLYWYRQAAGRGLQLLFYSVGIGQISSEVPQNLSASRPQDRQFILSSKKLLLSDSGFYLCAWGTGSTGEAFFGQGTRLTVV.

The chain's CDR3 is CASSEGLAGYNEQFF. The CDR3 DNA is TGTGCCAGCAGTGAAGGCCTAGCGGGGTACAATGAGCAGTTCTTC. The genes are TRBV6-4 and TRBJ2-1; TRBD2 matches at 9 bases. CDR1 is MRHNA and CDR2 is SNTAGT in the germline V gene. CDR3 size: 15 residues. V lost 3 bases to trimming and J lost 4 bases; unmatched junction nucleotides: 4.

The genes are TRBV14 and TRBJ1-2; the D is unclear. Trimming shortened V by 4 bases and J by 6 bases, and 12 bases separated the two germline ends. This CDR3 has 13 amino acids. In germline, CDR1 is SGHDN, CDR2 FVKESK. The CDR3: CASSLQTKNGYTF. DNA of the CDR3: TGTGCCAGCAGCCTACAGACCAAAAATGGCTACACCTTC.

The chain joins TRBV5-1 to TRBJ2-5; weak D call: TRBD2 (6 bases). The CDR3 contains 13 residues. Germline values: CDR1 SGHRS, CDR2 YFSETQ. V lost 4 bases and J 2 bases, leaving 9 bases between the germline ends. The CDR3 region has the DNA TGCGCCAGCAGCCGCCGGGGGCAAGAGACCCAGTACTTC. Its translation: CASSRRGQETQYF.

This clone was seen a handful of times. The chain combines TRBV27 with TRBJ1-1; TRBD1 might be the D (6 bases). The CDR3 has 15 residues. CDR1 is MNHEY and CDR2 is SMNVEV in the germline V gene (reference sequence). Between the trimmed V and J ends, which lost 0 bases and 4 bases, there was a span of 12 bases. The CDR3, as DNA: TGTGCCAGCAGTTTATCGACACAGGGTGGCACTGAAGCTTTCTTT. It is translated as CASSLSTQGGTEAFF.

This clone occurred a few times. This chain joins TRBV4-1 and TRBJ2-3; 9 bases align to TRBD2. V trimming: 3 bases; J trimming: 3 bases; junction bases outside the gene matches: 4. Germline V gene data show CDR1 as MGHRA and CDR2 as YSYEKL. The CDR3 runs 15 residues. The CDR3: CASSQMTSGTDTQYF. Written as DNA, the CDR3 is TGCGCCAGCAGCCAGATGACTAGCGGAACAGATACGCAGTATTTT.

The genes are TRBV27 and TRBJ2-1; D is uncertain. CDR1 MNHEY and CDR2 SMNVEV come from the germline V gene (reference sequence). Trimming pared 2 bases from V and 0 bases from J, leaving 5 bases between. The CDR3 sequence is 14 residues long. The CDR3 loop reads CASSLVSSYNEQFF. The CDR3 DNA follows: TGTGCCAGCAGTTTAGTGAGCTCCTACAATGAGCAGTTCTTC.

The CDR3 sequence: CASSKDSLGEKLFF. DNA for the CDR3: TGTGCCAGCAGCAAGGACAGCTTAGGTGAAAAACTGTTTTTT. The V gene is TRBV6-1, the J gene TRBJ1-4; D possibly corresponds to TRBD1 (6 bases). The CDR3 is 14 amino acids. V lost 6 bases and J lost 7, with 15 bases in between. The germline CDR1 and CDR2 sequences are MNHNS and SASEGT.